This TCR beta chain was recovered during a study of cytomegalovirus exposure and HLA in healthy donors. Assay: immunoSEQ multiplex PCR; the TCRdb copy retains only in-frame clones and omits some. Among about 120,000 clones listed, roughly 89% were seen once. The material sequenced was PBMCs. The TCR sequence derives from a young woman in good health and CMV-seronegative.

The CDR3 protein is CASRTGTQLGEQYF. The CDR3 DNA is TGTGCCAGCAGGACAGGGACCCAGTTAGGCGAGCAGTACTTC. The rearrangement uses TRBV5-4 and TRBJ2-7, with TRBD1 matching 7 bases. Trimming removed 5 bases from V and 6 bases from J; junction bases left unmatched: 11. This CDR3 has 14 amino acids. From germline, CDR1 is SGHNT and CDR2 YYREEE (reference sequence).